This TCR beta chain comes out of a study of cytomegalovirus exposure and HLA in healthy donors. There are a few counts of this clone. Its antigen is unknown. A multiplex PCR was run with 60 Vbeta primers and 13 Jbeta primers. The assay was immunoSEQ multiplex PCR, and TCRdb's table has in-frame clones only and misses some. This sample has about 200,000 clones, with approximately 80% found just once. Trimming took off 0 bases at V and 1 base at J, with 7 bases between the two ends. The CDR3 runs 15 residues. Germline CDR1 is MGHRA and CDR2 is YSYEKL. Study-wide results and limits: As a later analysis revealed, the rate of TCR association differed by HLA locus, with DRB1 most and HLA-C fewest. It was confirmed in vitro that a few of the CMV-associated chains were specific for CMV antigens.

This receptor was identified in a girl aged 2-10 years in good health and CMV-seronegative. The material sequenced was PBMCs. J is TRBJ1-5 and V is TRBV4-1; no clear D gene. CDR3 DNA: TGCGCCAGCAGCCAAGAAAGAACAAGCAATCAGCCCCAGCATTTT. This gives the protein CASSQERTSNQPQHF.